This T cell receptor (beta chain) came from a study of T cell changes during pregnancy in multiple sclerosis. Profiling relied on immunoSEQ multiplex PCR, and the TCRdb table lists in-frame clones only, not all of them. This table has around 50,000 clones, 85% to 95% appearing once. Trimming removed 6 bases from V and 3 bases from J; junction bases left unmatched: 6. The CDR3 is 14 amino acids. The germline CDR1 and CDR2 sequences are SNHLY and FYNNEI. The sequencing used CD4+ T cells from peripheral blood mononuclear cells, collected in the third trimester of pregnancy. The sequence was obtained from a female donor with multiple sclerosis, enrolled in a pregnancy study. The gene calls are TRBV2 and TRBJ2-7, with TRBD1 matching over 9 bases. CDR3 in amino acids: CASRGQGGFYEQYF. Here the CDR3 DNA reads TGTGCCAGCAGGGGACAGGGCGGTTTCTACGAGCAGTACTTC.